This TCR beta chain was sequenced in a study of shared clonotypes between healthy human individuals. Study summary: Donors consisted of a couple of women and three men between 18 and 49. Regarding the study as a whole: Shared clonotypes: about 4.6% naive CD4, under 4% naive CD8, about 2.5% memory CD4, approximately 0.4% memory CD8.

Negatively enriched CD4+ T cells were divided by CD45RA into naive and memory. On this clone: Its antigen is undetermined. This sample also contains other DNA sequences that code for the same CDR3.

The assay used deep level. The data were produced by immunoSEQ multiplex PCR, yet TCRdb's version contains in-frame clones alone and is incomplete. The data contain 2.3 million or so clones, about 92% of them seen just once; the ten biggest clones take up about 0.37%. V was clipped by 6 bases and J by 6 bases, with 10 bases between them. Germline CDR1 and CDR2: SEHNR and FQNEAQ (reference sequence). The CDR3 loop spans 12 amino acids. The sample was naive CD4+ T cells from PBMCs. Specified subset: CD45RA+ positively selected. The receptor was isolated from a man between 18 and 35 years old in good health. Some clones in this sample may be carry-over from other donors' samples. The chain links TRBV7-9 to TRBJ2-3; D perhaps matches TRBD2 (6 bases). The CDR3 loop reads CASSRGGDTQYF. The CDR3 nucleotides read TGTGCCAGCAGTCGCGGAGGGGATACGCAGTATTTT.